The sequence of this TCR beta chain was determined in a study of T cell responses to AZD1222 COVID-19 vaccine. Across the whole study: Second doses at about 4 or about 12 weeks were pooled. Findings and caveats of the study: Spike-spanning, vaccine-associated CD4 TCRs were dominant at 160-218 and 743-854.

J gave up 5 bases and V 0 bases, and 6 bases lay outside the gene matches. The CDR3 spans 15 residues. Germline assignment: CDR1 LGHDT and CDR2 YNNKEL (reference sequence). Method: immunoSEQ multiplex PCR; TCRdb's copy keeps in-frame clones and lacks some. The top ten hold 2% to 2.5% of the sample, which has about 88,000 clones, approximately 91% seen once. Comments on this clone: Antigen: not known.

The clonotype was recovered from an adult in good health. The V gene is TRBV3-1 (or the pseudogene TRBV3-2), the J gene TRBJ1-2, with 7 positions matching TRBD1. The sequences come from peripheral blood, collected on day 0 of AZD1222 vaccination. The DNA of the CDR3 is TGTGCCAGCAGCCAAGATCAGGGGGGCGTATATGGCTACACCTTC. Translation: CASSQDQGGVYGYTF.